One and the same sample provided the 20 T cell receptor beta chains below, sequenced in a study of PD-L1 blockade in urothelial cancer. Only in-frame clones appear in the TCRdb table, and some are missing; sequencing was by immunoSEQ multiplex PCR. The sample lists tens of thousands of clones, roughly 80% seen once, with about 5.1% in the top ten. Sequenced here: PBMCs, sampled around atezolizumab (anti-PD-L1) treatment. The receptors here all came from a man in his 70s with urothelial cancer.

The CDR3 here is CASSLLSGYEQYF. The DNA for the CDR3 is TGTGCCAGCAGTTTATTGAGCGGCTACGAGCAGTACTTC. The V and J genes are TRBV28 and TRBJ2-7; maybe TRBD2 (5 bases). The CDR3 spans 13 residues. Germline V gene lookup returns CDR1 MDHEN and CDR2 SYDVKM. Trimming cost V 1 base and J 3 bases, with 7 bases left between them.

This rearrangement joins TRBV11-2 to TRBJ2-3; 7 bases are a match to TRBD2. The junction had 11 bases not matched to a gene; V was cut back by 4 bases and J by 4 bases. The V gene's germline CDR1 is SGHAT and CDR2 FQNNGV. The length of the CDR3 is 16 residues. Here the CDR3 reads CASSSTLARAADTQYF. CDR3 nucleotides: TGTGCCAGCAGCTCCACACTAGCGAGAGCGGCAGATACGCAGTATTTT.

The chain joins TRBV28 to TRBJ2-3; TRBD2 matches at 11 bases. This CDR3 comprises 19 residues. With 4 bases clipped from V and 3 bases from J, the junction kept 15 bases outside the gene matches. Germline assignment: CDR1 MDHEN and CDR2 SYDVKM. The CDR3 region is CASSSYTGTSGGGTDTQYF. CDR3 in DNA: TGTGCCAGCAGTTCCTATACCGGGACTAGCGGTGGCGGGACAGATACGCAGTATTTT.

This chain links TRBV15 with TRBJ2-5; TRBD2 aligns across 13 bases. This CDR3 region has 18 residues. Germline lookup yields CDR1 LNHNV and CDR2 YYDKDF (reference sequence). The V segment lost 0 bases and the J segment 5 bases; nucleotides outside the gene matches: 9. CDR3 sequence (DNA): TGTGCCACCAGCAGAGATCAAGGACTAGCGGGAGAGGTGGAGACCCAGTACTTC. Protein sequence: CATSRDQGLAGEVETQYF.

The chain couples TRBV11-2 to TRBJ2-7, with 11 bases matching TRBD2. The CDR3 spans 15 residues. The V segment lost 4 bases and the J segment 1 base; nucleotides outside the gene matches: 3. The germline V gene has CDR1 SGHAT and CDR2 FQNNGV. The CDR3 DNA is TGTGCCAGCAGCTCCCGACTAGCGGGGTCCTACGAGCAGTACTTC. It is translated as CASSSRLAGSYEQYF. Drawing the rest from reference TRBV11-2 and TRBJ2-7, the complete variable domain is EAGVAQSPRYKIIEKRQSVAFWCNPISGHATLYWYQQILGQGPKLLIQFQNNGVVDDSQLPKDRFSAERLKGVDSTLKIQPAKLEDSAVYLCASSSRLAGSYEQYFGPGTRLTVT.

The chain recombines TRBV4-2 with TRBJ2-3, with 7 nucleotides matching TRBD2. The CDR3 is 17 residues long. J was trimmed by 3 bases and V by 0 bases; bases with no gene match: 9. Per germline, CDR1 LGHNA and CDR2 YNFKEQ. The CDR3 sequence is CASSQDPGGGRTDTQYF. In nucleotides, the CDR3 is TGTGCCAGCAGCCAAGATCCGGGGGGAGGCCGTACAGATACGCAGTATTTT.

This clone has only one observation. This rearrangement joins TRBV5-1 to TRBJ2-3; TRBD2 aligns across 8 bases. CDR3 length equals 16 residues. V was clipped by 6 bases and J by 2 bases; unmatched bases: 11. Germline V gives CDR1 SGHRS, CDR2 YFSETQ. The DNA of the CDR3 is TGCGCCAGCACCCCGGGGGGGGCAGGGAACACAGATACGCAGTATTTT. It specifies CASTPGGAGNTDTQYF.

V usage is TRBV5-6 and J usage is TRBJ2-2; a possible D gene is TRBD2 (6 bases). CDR1 SGHDT and CDR2 YYEEEE come from the germline V gene. This CDR3 has 14 residues. Trimming removed 3 bases at V and 7 bases at J, with 13 bases between. CDR3 coding DNA: TGTGCCAGCAGCTCGGGACTCAAGAACGGGGAGCTGTTTTTT. Its protein is CASSSGLKNGELFF.

V usage is TRBV11-2 and J usage is TRBJ2-1; 11 nucleotides align to TRBD1. The V segment lost 7 bases and the J segment 7 bases; nucleotides outside the gene matches: 6. The CDR3 covers 14 residues. Germline assignment: CDR1 SGHAT and CDR2 FQNNGV. The CDR3 nucleotides are TGTGCCAGCACCTGGGACAGGGGGGGGAATGAGCAGTTCTTC. Protein sequence: CASTWDRGGNEQFF. The full variable domain, its missing parts supplied by reference TRBV11-2 and TRBJ2-1, is EAGVAQSPRYKIIEKRQSVAFWCNPISGHATLYWYQQILGQGPKLLIQFQNNGVVDDSQLPKDRFSAERLKGVDSTLKIQPAKLEDSAVYLCASTWDRGGNEQFFGPGTRLTVL.

The gene calls are TRBV28 and TRBJ1-1; D gene uncertain. This CDR3 contains 14 residues. Trimming cost V 6 bases and J 0 bases, with 11 bases left between them. Germline V gene data show CDR1 as MDHEN and CDR2 as SYDVKM. CDR3 protein: CASSLPQVNTEAFF. The CDR3 nucleotides are TGTGCCAGCAGCCTCCCTCAGGTGAACACTGAAGCTTTCTTT. Together with reference TRBV28 and TRBJ1-1, the CDR3 gives the full variable domain: DVKVTQSSRYLVKRTGEKVFLECVQDMDHENMFWYRQDPGLGLRLIYFSYDVKMKEKGDIPEGYSVSREKKERFSLILESASTNQTSMYLCASSLPQVNTEAFFGQGTRLTVV.

The sample holds one count of this clone. The V call is TRBV19, the J call TRBJ1-5, with D unclear. V dropped 3 bases and J dropped 9 bases, with 15 bases sitting between them. Germline CDR1 is LNHDA and CDR2 is SQIVND (reference sequence). This CDR3 region has 14 residues. CDR3 loop: CASSISSGLRPQHF. CDR3 DNA sequence: TGTGCCAGTAGTATCTCAAGCGGGCTGAGGCCCCAGCATTTT. The variable domain in full, completed from reference TRBV19 and TRBJ1-5, reads DGGITQSPKYLFRKEGQNVTLSCEQNLNHDAMYWYRQDPGQGLRLIYYSQIVNDFQKGDIAEGYSVSREKKESFPLTVTSAQKNPTAFYLCASSISSGLRPQHFGDGTRLSIL.

The V gene is TRBV4-1, the J gene TRBJ1-5, with 9 bases aligning to TRBD1. The V gene end was trimmed by 0 bases and the J gene end by 6 bases; junction bases not matched to a gene: 6. Germline loops: CDR1 MGHRA, CDR2 YSYEKL. The CDR3 runs 16 residues. The CDR3 DNA reads TGCGCCAGCAGCCAAGAAGGGGGACAGGGTTTTCAGCCCCAGCATTTT. Amino acids: CASSQEGGQGFQPQHF.

The chain uses TRBV9 and TRBJ2-1, with 7 bases matching TRBD2. V trimming: 3 bases; J trimming: 9 bases; junction bases outside the gene matches: 9. This CDR3 region has 14 residues. Germline V gene sequence: CDR1 SGDLS, CDR2 YYNGEE. The CDR3 coding sequence is TGTGCCAGCAGCGCGGTCGAGGGCGGGAGTGAGCAGTTCTTC. Residues: CASSAVEGGSEQFF. Based on the CDR3 plus reference TRBV9 and TRBJ2-1, the full variable domain is DSGVTQTPKHLITATGQRVTLRCSPRSGDLSVYWYQQSLDQGLQFLIQYYNGEERAKGNILERFSAQQFPDLHSELNLSSLELGDSALYFCASSAVEGGSEQFFGPGTRLTVL.

This clone appeared once. The chain has TRBV6-1 and TRBJ2-1; 7 nucleotides align to TRBD1. Germline V CDR1 and CDR2: MNHNS, SASEGT. V lost 11 bases and J lost 5; bases outside the gene matches: 12. CDR3 length equals 14 residues. The CDR3 nucleotides are TGTGCCTCCGAAGGAGGACAGGCGAACAATGAGCAGTTCTTC. Encoded protein: CASEGGQANNEQFF.

This clone was counted between two and nine times. The CDR3: CASSITRDQPQHF. The CDR3 nucleotides read TGTGCCAGCAGTATCACACGGGATCAGCCCCAGCATTTT. J is TRBJ1-5 and V is TRBV6-5; no clear D. Deletions cut 5 bases from V and 5 bases from J, with 10 bases between. This CDR3 spans 13 amino acids. Germline V gene sequence: CDR1 MNHEY, CDR2 SVGAGI.

This rearrangement joins TRBV5-4 to TRBJ2-7, with TRBD2 identical over 9 bases. The CDR3 is made up of 14 amino acids. V lost 2 bases, J lost 1 base, and 1 base stayed unmatched. Germline CDR1 SGHNT, CDR2 YYREEE (reference sequence). DNA for the CDR3: TGTGCCAGCAGCTTCCTAGCGGGATCCTACGAGCAGTACTTC. As protein: CASSFLAGSYEQYF.

The gene calls are TRBV11-2 and TRBJ2-1; 7 bases line up with TRBD2. The CDR3 loop spans 18 amino acids. Trimming at V came to 0 bases and at J to 4 bases, leaving 12 bases not matched to a gene. Germline CDR1 is SGHAT and CDR2 is FQNNGV. The CDR3 coding sequence is TGTGCCAGCAGCTTAGATGTATTGGTCGGGAGGCCGTACAATGAGCAGTTCTTC. It codes for CASSLDVLVGRPYNEQFF.

The V and J genes are TRBV5-1 and TRBJ1-1, with D possibly being TRBD1 (5 bases). Trimming took 2 bases from V and 1 from J, leaving 6 bases between them. CDR1 is SGHRS, CDR2 YFSETQ, per germline. The CDR3 is 13 amino acids. CDR3 DNA: TGCGCCAGCAGCTTTACAGGGAACACTGAAGCTTTCTTT. Residues: CASSFTGNTEAFF.

The chain couples TRBV28 to TRBJ1-2; TRBD1 might be the D (5 bases). The CDR3 runs to 14 residues. Per germline, CDR1 MDHEN and CDR2 SYDVKM. Trimming left V 10 bases short and J 4 bases short, with 19 bases between. As DNA, the CDR3 is TGTGCCACTACTAAAGGGCGAAGGGGCTATGGCTACACCTTC. The encoded protein is CATTKGRRGYGYTF.

This chain links TRBV5-4 with TRBJ2-1; 11 nucleotides agree with TRBD2. V gave up 0 bases and J gave up 7 bases; unmatched junction bases: 6. The CDR3 spans 16 residues. The germline V gene encodes CDR1 SGHNT and CDR2 YYREEE (reference sequence). CDR3 residues: CASSLVGSGRVNEQFF. The CDR3 coding sequence is TGTGCCAGCAGCTTGGTTGGTAGCGGGAGGGTGAATGAGCAGTTCTTC.